This section outlines one TCR beta chain sequence together with its context. The target antigen is unknown. TCRdb used MiXCR to reprocess the 5' RACE reads, holding one entry per CDR3 protein. This table holds 620,000 or so distinct CDR3 sequences, 9% to 15% found once. Germline V gene sequence: CDR1 SGHKS, CDR2 YYEKEE (reference sequence). With 4 bases removed from V and 6 bases from J, the gap between germline ends came to 19 bases. The CDR3 length is 15 residues. The data were obtained in a study of T cells after yellow fever vaccination. Whole-study results and caveats: The study noted that FACS-sorted repertoires could contain abundant clonotypes contaminating from the bulk population.

The sequence came from a man under 40 who received the YFV17D yellow fever vaccine. The starting material was PBMCs, obtained on the day of the yellow fever booster vaccination. This rearrangement joins TRBV5-5 to TRBJ1-2, with D possibly matching TRBD1 (6 bases). CDR3 sequence: CASSQVMGARDGYTF. The CDR3 bases are TGTGCCAGCAGCCAGGTGATGGGGGCGCGGGATGGCTACACCTTC.